A single sample is the source of the 25 T cell receptor beta chains below, sequenced in a study of blood T cell repertoires in COVID-19. The method was immunoSEQ multiplex PCR; TCRdb's version includes in-frame clones alone and lacks a portion of them. This sample has about 85,000 clones, with approximately 86% found just once. The specimen sequenced was peripheral blood. The receptors stem from a woman older than 75 with acute or convalescent COVID-19.

This chain links TRBV11-2 with TRBJ2-1, with D perhaps matching TRBD2 (6 bases). Germline CDR1 SGHAT, CDR2 FQNNGV. This CDR3 is 12 amino acids long. Trimming removed 6 bases from V and 7 bases from J, with 10 bases in between. CDR3 region: CASSSGRNEQFF. The CDR3 DNA follows: TGTGCCAGCAGTTCAGGGAGGAATGAGCAGTTCTTC.

J is TRBJ2-5 and V is TRBV5-4; 7 nucleotides align to TRBD1. The CDR3 sequence is 13 residues long. Per germline, CDR1 SGHNT and CDR2 YYREEE (reference sequence). V trimming: 2 bases; J trimming: 5 bases; junction bases outside the gene matches: 3. The chain's CDR3 is CASSLQGLETQYF. The CDR3 nucleotides read TGTGCCAGCAGCTTACAGGGGTTGGAGACCCAGTACTTC.

The V and J genes are TRBV7-2 and TRBJ1-1; the D gene is possibly TRBD1 (5 bases). Looked up from germline, CDR1 is SGHTA and CDR2 is FQGNSA. The V gene lost 4 bases and the J gene lost 1 base, with 7 bases spanning the gap. The CDR3 totals 13 residues. This CDR3 reads CASSWGGNTEAFF. The DNA of the CDR3 is TGTGCCAGCAGCTGGGGGGGGAACACTGAAGCTTTCTTT.

This clone was seen only once. The chain employs TRBV25-1 and TRBJ1-1; 10 bases align to TRBD1. The CDR3 has 15 amino acids. The V gene end was trimmed by 3 bases and the J gene end by 7 bases; junction bases not matched to a gene: 8. Per germline, CDR1 MGHDK and CDR2 SYGVNS. Written as DNA, the CDR3 is TGTGCCAGCAGTGAGAGACAGGGGGCGCGGGGTGAAGCTTTCTTT. Translated, it gives CASSERQGARGEAFF.

This clone occurred once. The chain joins TRBV7-2 to TRBJ2-5; 8 bases line up with TRBD2. Germline V gene sequence: CDR1 SGHTA, CDR2 FQGNSA. The CDR3 has 15 amino acids. Losses at the gene ends were 5 bases for V and 7 bases for J; bases not matched to a gene: 12. CDR3 amino acids: CASSQSGGPLRTQYF. The DNA of the CDR3 is TGTGCCAGCAGCCAGAGCGGGGGCCCATTACGGACCCAGTACTTC.

The rearrangement joins TRBV29-1 to TRBJ1-1; D unresolved. V gave up 4 bases and J gave up 4 bases, with 16 bases separating them. There are 14 residues in the CDR3. Germline-derived CDR1 and CDR2 are SQVTM and ANQGSEA. The CDR3 loop reads CSVAAVAAATEAFF. CDR3 in DNA: TGCAGCGTTGCCGCCGTGGCCGCGGCCACTGAAGCTTTCTTT.

The chain employs TRBV12-3 or TRBV12-4 and TRBJ2-3; D is ambiguous. The CDR3 loop spans 12 amino acids. The V and J ends lost 5 bases and 5 bases respectively, with 8 bases between them. The CDR3 is CASSPRGDTQYF. CDR3 DNA: TGTGCCAGCAGTCCCCGAGGAGATACGCAGTATTTT.

The chain links TRBV4-2 to TRBJ1-1; D is possibly TRBD1 (5 bases). V lost 6 bases and J 1 base, leaving 9 bases between the germline ends. The CDR3 totals 13 residues. Germline lookup yields CDR1 LGHNA and CDR2 YNFKEQ. In DNA form, the CDR3 reads TGTGCCAGCAGTCTCACAGGGAACACTGAAGCTTTCTTT. This codes for CASSLTGNTEAFF.

This clone came up a few times. This sequence joins TRBV19 and TRBJ1-1; no clear D gene. V shed 8 bases and J shed 5 bases, with 15 bases lying between them. The V gene's germline CDR1 is LNHDA and CDR2 SQIVND (reference sequence). There are 13 residues in the CDR3. CDR3 loop: CASQISRMTEAFF. In DNA form, the CDR3 reads TGTGCCAGTCAAATTAGTAGAATGACTGAAGCTTTCTTT.

This clone occurred a few times. The chain recombines TRBV5-6 with TRBJ1-4; 7 nucleotides line up with TRBD1. Germline CDR1 reads SGHDT; CDR2 reads YYEEEE. This CDR3 has 15 amino acids. Trimming removed 5 bases from V and 1 base from J; junction bases left unmatched: 5. CDR3 nucleotide sequence: TGTGCCAGCAGTAATACAGGGGAAACTAATGAAAAACTGTTTTTT. Its protein product is CASSNTGETNEKLFF.

Only one count was recorded for this clone. This chain uses TRBV3-1 (or the pseudogene TRBV3-2) with TRBJ1-2; 10 bases are shared with TRBD1. This CDR3 region has 16 residues. J gave up 4 bases and V 4 bases, and 9 bases lay outside the gene matches. Per germline, CDR1 LGHDT and CDR2 YNNKEL (reference sequence). CDR3 region: CASSLGTGVKVYGYTF. The CDR3 bases are TGTGCCAGCAGCCTCGGGACAGGGGTTAAGGTCTATGGCTACACCTTC.

The chain combines TRBV2 with TRBJ2-7; possible D gene TRBD1, 5 bases. This CDR3 spans 13 amino acids. Germline loops: CDR1 SNHLY, CDR2 FYNNEI. Trimming removed 7 bases at V and 2 bases at J, with 12 bases between. CDR3 region: CASKQQVAYEQYF. The CDR3 coding sequence is TGTGCCAGCAAGCAACAGGTCGCCTACGAGCAGTACTTC.

The chain recombines TRBV14 with TRBJ2-1; tentative D call: TRBD2 (6 bases). The CDR3 length is 16 residues. V was cut by 0 bases and J by 5 bases, with 14 bases left in between. Germline values: CDR1 SGHDN, CDR2 FVKESK. The CDR3 nucleotides are TGTGCCAGCAGCCAAGATCGGGCGGGGTGGAACAATGAGCAGTTCTTC. Residues: CASSQDRAGWNNEQFF.

CDR3 protein: CASSPYGTGTGSYEQYF. The CDR3 DNA is TGTGCCAGCTCACCGTATGGGACCGGGACAGGGTCCTACGAGCAGTACTTC. The chain recombines TRBV18 with TRBJ2-7; 9 positions match TRBD1. The CDR3 spans 17 residues. The ends lost 3 bases at V and 1 base at J; junction bases unmatched: 10. The germline CDR1 and CDR2 sequences are KGHSH and LQKENI.

The chain combines TRBV6-2 or TRBV6-3 with TRBJ1-5, with 7 bases matching TRBD1. J was trimmed by 6 bases and V by 4 bases; bases with no gene match: 9. Looked up from germline, CDR1 is MNHEY and CDR2 is SVGEGT. The CDR3 runs 15 residues. CDR3 region: CASSSNDRVSQPQHF. The CDR3, as DNA: TGTGCCAGCAGTTCCAATGACAGGGTCAGTCAGCCCCAGCATTTT.

The chain is built from TRBV27 and TRBJ1-2; D is possibly TRBD1 (6 bases). Germline CDR1 MNHEY, CDR2 SMNVEV (reference sequence). V lost 5 bases and J lost 5, with 15 bases in between. This CDR3 has 14 residues. CDR3 in amino acids: CASSPGTQSYGYTF. The DNA for the CDR3 is TGTGCCAGCAGTCCCGGGACACAATCTTATGGCTACACCTTC.

This clone showed up just a few times. This chain joins TRBV6-6 and TRBJ2-1, with 8 nucleotides matching TRBD2. The CDR3 length is 16 residues. CDR1 is MNHNY, CDR2 SVGAGI, per germline (reference sequence). V trimming: 8 bases; J trimming: 9 bases; junction bases outside the gene matches: 18. CDR3 protein: CASAEWVAGPGGEQFF. The CDR3 DNA follows: TGTGCCAGCGCCGAGTGGGTAGCGGGACCCGGAGGTGAGCAGTTCTTC.

The rearrangement uses TRBV27 and TRBJ2-1; 8 bases line up with TRBD1. Germline assignment: CDR1 MNHEY and CDR2 SMNVEV (reference sequence). V lost 9 bases to trimming and J lost 5 bases; unmatched junction nucleotides: 18. This CDR3 is built from 17 residues. The CDR3 is CASTRTGSIRQDNEQFF. The CDR3 nucleotides are TGTGCCAGTACGAGGACAGGGAGCATAAGACAGGACAATGAGCAGTTCTTC.

The chain has TRBV9 and TRBJ1-1; D is possibly TRBD1 (6 bases). This CDR3 comprises 15 residues. V gave up 7 bases and J gave up 1 base, with 17 bases separating them. In germline, CDR1 is SGDLS, CDR2 YYNGEE. The CDR3 here is CASGPGGAQNTEAFF. CDR3 coding DNA: TGTGCCAGCGGGCCGGGGGGCGCACAGAACACTGAAGCTTTCTTT.

CDR3 bases: TGTGCCAGTGAAGGAGTTGGGAACACTGAAGCTTTCTTT. Amino acids: CASEGVGNTEAFF. This sequence joins TRBV19 and TRBJ1-1; no firm D call. Trimming stripped 8 bases from V and 1 base from J, with 11 bases between. This CDR3 is built from 13 residues. The germline gives CDR1 LNHDA, CDR2 SQIVND (reference sequence).

The V and J genes are TRBV19 and TRBJ1-1; 7 positions match TRBD1. V gave up 7 bases and J gave up 1 base; unmatched junction bases: 9. Germline V gene data show CDR1 as LNHDA and CDR2 as SQIVND (reference sequence). The CDR3 covers 15 residues. Written as DNA, the CDR3 is TGTGCCAGTACTACGACAGGGTCGGGGAACACTGAAGCTTTCTTT. It specifies CASTTTGSGNTEAFF.

The J gene is TRBJ2-7, the V gene TRBV7-8; 13 nucleotides line up with TRBD2. V shed 5 bases and J 5 bases; nucleotides not matched to a gene: 6. This CDR3 is built from 15 residues. Germline CDR1 SGHVS, CDR2 FQNEAQ. The CDR3 DNA sequence: TGTGCCAGCAGCCACGGGGGGACTAGCGGGAACGAGCAGTACTTC. Amino acids: CASSHGGTSGNEQYF.

This chain connects TRBV4-2 to TRBJ2-1; 11 bases are shared with TRBD2. CDR3 length: 14 amino acids. Germline-derived CDR1 and CDR2 are LGHNA and YNFKEQ. V lost 3 bases, J lost 9 bases, and 4 bases stayed unmatched. CDR3 in amino acids: CASSQVAGGSEQFF. For the CDR3, the DNA is TGTGCCAGCAGCCAGGTAGCGGGAGGGAGTGAGCAGTTCTTC.

The J gene is TRBJ1-4, the V gene TRBV7-6; possibly TRBD1 for D (5 bases). CDR1 and CDR2 from the germline V gene are SGHVS and FNYEAQ. Trimming removed 2 bases from V and 7 bases from J, with 14 bases in between. CDR3 length equals 15 residues. CDR3 sequence (DNA): TGTGCCAGCAGCTTACAAGGGGTTGGTGGTGAAAAACTGTTTTTT. Protein: CASSLQGVGGEKLFF.

V is TRBV5-6 and J is TRBJ1-6; 7 bases are a match to TRBD1. The CDR3 is 14 amino acids. Trimming cost V 5 bases and J 10 bases; bases outside gene matches: 9. Germline CDR1 is SGHDT and CDR2 is YYEEEE. CDR3 DNA sequence: TGTGCCAGCAGTCCACGACAGGGAAGATCACCCCTCCACTTT. Its protein product is CASSPRQGRSPLHF.